This T cell receptor beta chain was documented in a study of T cell repertoires in cytomegalovirus infection. On the study more broadly: Based on public TCR beta signatures, there were indications of CMV infection and of a matching HLA type.

Study-level findings and limits: Frequencies of public TCR beta families were cumulated, and this identified carriers of CMV plus the relevant HLA. What dominated the ex vivo response were HLA-C-restricted CMV-specific TCR beta clonotypes.

This clonotype was observed at least ten times. Its antigen is currently unknown. TCRdb used MiXCR to reprocess the reads, holding one entry per CDR3 protein. The sample lists fewer than 350,000 distinct CDR3 sequences; approximately 9.5% were seen once. The source is a human donor in good health (CMV status not recorded). Some clones in this sample may be carry-over from other donors' samples. Sequencing was done on a sample of PBMCs.

CDR3 nucleotide sequence: TGTGCCAGCAGCTTAGCGACTTTAGAGACCCAGTACTTC. Its protein product is CASSLATLETQYF. J is TRBJ2-5 and V is TRBV7-2; D is undetermined. Germline CDR1 and CDR2: SGHTA and FQGNSA. This CDR3 is built from 13 residues. V was shortened by 0 bases and J by 4 bases, with 6 bases between the two germline ends.